This T cell receptor (beta chain) was captured by sequencing in a study of cytomegalovirus exposure and HLA in healthy donors. Findings and limits, study-wide: Specificity of a few CMV-associated chains for CMV antigens was verified in vitro. Many donors shared some public TCRs, even though most TCR sequences were rare. The study listed some 160 cytomegalovirus-associated TCR beta chains.

Note on this clone: Its specificity is not known.

Amplification used 60 Vbeta primers and 13 Jbeta primers. Sequenced by immunoSEQ multiplex PCR; TCRdb stores in-frame clones only, minus some. This sample carries approximately 150,000 clones, 75% to 80% of them seen once, and the ten largest clones take 1.5% to 2%. Nominal health characterized the donors when sampled, though unrecorded immune exposures were likely. Sequenced material: PBMCs. The receptor comes from a female donor in good health and CMV-seronegative.

CDR3 coding DNA: TGTGCCAGCAGCGTAGAGGGACAGGGACGATATGGCTACACCTTC. As protein: CASSVEGQGRYGYTF. This chain connects TRBV9 to TRBJ1-2; 9 positions match TRBD1. The CDR3 length is 15 residues. J was trimmed by 5 bases and V by 0 bases; bases with no gene match: 5. Germline-derived CDR1 and CDR2 are SGDLS and YYNGEE.